Listed here are 25 T cell receptor beta chains from one sample, sequenced in a study of OX40 agonist ivuxolimab in advanced cancers. The library was obtained by the immunoSEQ multiplex PCR assay. The table comes from immuneACCESS by way of TCRdb, which keeps in-frame sequences with V and J called. Part of the clones is missing from these tables; in studies checked, under half for an unresolved V gene and the rest for unknown reasons. Recorded for this sample are about 58,000 clones; around four fifths of them occurred a single time. Together, the top ten hold 3.1% of the sample. The sample was CD4+ or CD8+ T cells sorted from blood, taken in a trial of the OX40 agonist ivuxolimab. All receptors come from an adult with an advanced solid tumor such as melanoma, head and neck, liver or kidney cancer.

This clone occurred once. This rearrangement joins TRBV29-1 to TRBJ2-7; 10 bases are a match to TRBD1. Trimming at V came to 6 bases and at J to 4 bases, leaving 18 bases not matched to a gene. This CDR3 region has 17 residues. The germline CDR1 and CDR2 sequences are SQVTM and ANQGSEA. The CDR3, as DNA: TGCAGCGTCTCCGGGACAGGGGTTTTCAGAGAAGCGTACGAGCAGTACTTC. Translating gives CSVSGTGVFREAYEQYF.

This chain connects TRBV7-9 to TRBJ2-1, with TRBD2 matching 11 bases. The CDR3 loop spans 16 amino acids. With V trimmed by 5 bases and J by 3 bases, 6 bases remained unmatched. Germline CDR1 is SEHNR and CDR2 is FQNEAQ (reference sequence). The CDR3 reads CASSPRGTSGYNEQFF. In DNA, the CDR3 is TGTGCCAGCAGCCCAAGGGGGACTAGCGGCTACAATGAGCAGTTCTTC.

The genes are TRBV4-3 and TRBJ2-6; the D is unclear. Germline values: CDR1 LGHNA, CDR2 YSLEER. The V end was cut by 0 bases, the J end by 2 bases, with 8 bases between. CDR3 length: 16 residues. CDR3 region: CASSQDRAAGANVLTF. Written as DNA, the CDR3 is TGCGCCAGCAGCCAAGATAGGGCGGCTGGGGCCAACGTCCTGACTTTC.

The table lists this clone with a count of one. The chain employs TRBV29-1 and TRBJ1-2; TRBD1 might be the D (5 bases). The germline CDR1 and CDR2 sequences are SQVTM and ANQGSEA. Trimming left V 0 bases short and J 5 bases short, with 10 bases between. The CDR3 spans 13 residues. CDR3 protein: CSVEENGAYGYTF. The CDR3 nucleotides read TGCAGCGTTGAAGAAAACGGGGCATATGGCTACACCTTC.

V usage is TRBV2 and J usage is TRBJ1-2; D uncertain. In germline, CDR1 is SNHLY, CDR2 FYNNEI. This CDR3 has 15 amino acids. V was clipped by 6 bases and J by 3 bases, with 17 bases between them. In DNA form, the CDR3 reads TGTGCCAGCAGCCCTGGCCCGGTTTCGTACTATGGCTACACCTTC. Protein product: CASSPGPVSYYGYTF.

The chain carries TRBV7-9 and TRBJ2-2; D may match TRBD1 or TRBD2 (6 bases each). Germline assignment: CDR1 SEHNR and CDR2 FQNEAQ (reference sequence). The V gene lost 2 bases and the J gene lost 4 bases, with 8 bases spanning the gap. The CDR3 runs to 14 residues. The CDR3 DNA reads TGTGCCAGCAGCTTAAGGGGGGTCACCGGGGAGCTGTTTTTT. It codes for CASSLRGVTGELFF. Full variable domain (remainder filled in from reference TRBV7-9 and TRBJ2-2): DTGVSQNPRHKITKRGQNVTFRCDPISEHNRLYWYRQTLGQGPEFLTYFQNEAQLEKSRLLSDRFSAERPKGSFSTLEIQRTEQGDSAMYLCASSLRGVTGELFFGEGSRLTVL.

The rearrangement joins TRBV10-3 to TRBJ1-1; D not certain. In germline, CDR1 is ENHRY, CDR2 SYGVKD. Trimming took 2 bases from V and 4 from J, leaving 5 bases between them. The length of the CDR3 is 12 residues. CDR3 nucleotide sequence: TGTGCCATCAGTGAGGGTATCACTGAAGCTTTCTTT. This translates into CAISEGITEAFF.

The V gene is TRBV27, the J gene TRBJ2-5; D gene unclear. The CDR3 contains 13 residues. Deletions cut 2 bases from V and 6 bases from J, with 10 bases between. Germline loops: CDR1 MNHEY, CDR2 SMNVEV (reference sequence). CDR3 DNA sequence: TGTGCCAGCAGTTTAGCCGGGTCCCAGACCCAGTACTTC. Amino acids: CASSLAGSQTQYF.

The rearrangement uses TRBV7-8 and TRBJ1-6; D not resolved. This CDR3 is built from 19 residues. Germline V lookup: CDR1 SGHVS, CDR2 FQNEAQ. V lost 3 bases, J lost 6 bases, and 24 bases lay in between. In DNA, the CDR3 is TGTGCCAGCAGCTTCCCTAGGGCCGCGGGGAGCCGAAGTAATTCACCCCTCCACTTT. Translating gives CASSFPRAAGSRSNSPLHF.

V and J are TRBV7-9 and TRBJ1-6, with D tentatively TRBD1 (6 bases). This CDR3 contains 14 residues. V lost 2 bases and J lost 4, with 6 bases in between. Germline CDR1 SEHNR, CDR2 FQNEAQ (reference sequence). This CDR3 is CASSLTGYNSPLHF. For the CDR3, the DNA is TGTGCCAGCAGCTTAACAGGGTATAATTCACCCCTCCACTTT.

The chain has TRBV15 and TRBJ1-1, with D perhaps TRBD1 (5 bases). V was trimmed by 1 base and J by 1 base, leaving 7 bases between them. This CDR3 spans 14 amino acids. CDR1 and CDR2 from the germline V gene are LNHNV and YYDKDF (reference sequence). Here the CDR3 reads CATSRGGKNTEAFF. CDR3 DNA: TGTGCCACCAGCAGAGGGGGGAAGAACACTGAAGCTTTCTTT. The full variable domain, with the rest looked up from reference TRBV15 and TRBJ1-1, is DAMVIQNPRYQVTQFGKPVTLSCSQTLNHNVMYWYQQKSSQAPKLLFHYYDKDFNNEADTPDNFQSRRPNTSFCFLDIRSPGLGDTAMYLCATSRGGKNTEAFFGQGTRLTVV.

The chain recombines TRBV5-4 with TRBJ2-3; D is possibly TRBD2 (5 bases). Germline V gene sequence: CDR1 SGHNT, CDR2 YYREEE (reference sequence). With 4 bases removed from V and 2 bases from J, the gap between germline ends came to 11 bases. The CDR3 spans 14 residues. The CDR3 spells CASSPAGSTDTQYF. The CDR3 nucleotides are TGTGCCAGCAGCCCCGCGGGCTCCACAGATACGCAGTATTTT.

The V and J genes are TRBV27 and TRBJ2-5; D call uncertain. Per germline, CDR1 MNHEY and CDR2 SMNVEV (reference sequence). This CDR3 has 13 amino acids. Trimming removed 4 bases at V and 5 bases at J, with 11 bases between. CDR3 loop: CASSSQPRETQYF. The CDR3 DNA reads TGTGCCAGCAGTTCACAGCCCCGGGAGACCCAGTACTTC.

The chain couples TRBV29-1 to TRBJ2-5; D is perhaps TRBD2 (5 bases). The CDR3 extends over 13 amino acids. Looked up from germline, CDR1 is SQVTM and CDR2 is ANQGSEA. V lost 2 bases to trimming and J lost 6 bases, with 13 bases between them. The DNA of the CDR3 is TGCAGCGTTGAACCGGGGAGTTCGAAGACCCAGTACTTC. Translated, it gives CSVEPGSSKTQYF.

The rearrangement links TRBV6-6 to TRBJ1-5; D gene ambiguous. Germline V gives CDR1 MNHNY, CDR2 SVGAGI (reference sequence). The V gene lost 4 bases and the J gene lost 6 bases, with 10 bases spanning the gap. The CDR3 extends over 13 amino acids. CDR3 in amino acids: CASSSRAGQPQHF. As DNA, the CDR3 is TGTGCCAGCAGTTCGAGGGCCGGTCAGCCCCAGCATTTT.

Note on this clone: This sample includes further DNA sequences coding for the same CDR3. The V gene is TRBV7-2, the J gene TRBJ2-1, with 10 bases identical to TRBD2. The CDR3 contains 16 residues. V gave up 6 bases and J gave up 3 bases; unmatched junction bases: 8. Germline CDR1 and CDR2: SGHTA and FQGNSA. As DNA, the CDR3 is TGTGCCAGCAGGGGAGCGGGGGGGTCCCTCTACAATGAGCAGTTCTTC. It encodes CASRGAGGSLYNEQFF. Complete variable domain (other parts from reference TRBV7-2 and TRBJ2-1): GAGVSQSPSNKVTEKGKDVELRCDPISGHTALYWYRQSLGQGLEFLIYFQGNSAPDKSGLPSDRFSAERTGGSVSTLTIQRTQQEDSAVYLCASRGAGGSLYNEQFFGPGTRLTVL.

CDR3 loop: CASSPTQQGADSPLHF. The CDR3 DNA reads as TGTGCCAGCAGCCCAACCCAACAGGGGGCTGATTCACCCCTCCACTTT. This chain uses TRBV7-9 with TRBJ1-6; 9 nucleotides match TRBD1. V was clipped by 5 bases and J by 8 bases; unmatched bases: 10. Germline V gives CDR1 SEHNR, CDR2 FQNEAQ (reference sequence). The CDR3 spans 16 residues.

This clone was seen more than once but under ten times. J is TRBJ1-4 and V is TRBV6-1; D gene unclear. The germline V gene encodes CDR1 MNHNS and CDR2 SASEGT. Trimming removed 8 bases at V and 3 bases at J, with 16 bases between. The CDR3 length is 15 residues. The CDR3 DNA reads TGTGCCAGCCGATTGACACAGCGTCCTAATGAAAAACTGTTTTTT. It encodes CASRLTQRPNEKLFF.

The rearrangement links TRBV19 to TRBJ2-5, with 16 bases aligning to TRBD2. CDR1 and CDR2 (germline): LNHDA, SQIVND (reference sequence). V shed 5 bases, J shed 0 bases, and the junction held 3 bases outside the gene matches. CDR3 size: 17 residues. The CDR3 is CASSPGLAGGYQETQYF. The CDR3 bases are TGTGCCAGTAGTCCGGGACTAGCGGGGGGGTACCAAGAGACCCAGTACTTC.

The chain links TRBV5-1 to TRBJ2-2; tentatively, D is TRBD2 (6 bases). Germline-derived CDR1 and CDR2 are SGHRS and YFSETQ. V lost 2 bases, J lost 2 bases, and 13 bases lay in between. CDR3 size: 16 residues. This CDR3 is CASSFGEATNTGELFF. Here the CDR3 DNA reads TGCGCCAGCAGCTTTGGGGAGGCGACAAACACCGGGGAGCTGTTTTTT.

V and J are TRBV6-5 and TRBJ2-7; no definite D call. Trimming removed 0 bases from V and 0 bases from J, with 12 bases in between. The CDR3 is made up of 16 amino acids. Germline V gene data show CDR1 as MNHEY and CDR2 as SVGAGI. CDR3 in DNA: TGTGCCAGCAGTTACTCGGGCAGTGGGGACTCCTACGAGCAGTACTTC. It yields the protein CASSYSGSGDSYEQYF.

This clone was observed a few times. V gene TRBV19 combines with J gene TRBJ2-2; 11 nucleotides line up with TRBD1. The CDR3 loop spans 16 amino acids. Germline-derived CDR1 and CDR2 are LNHDA and SQIVND (reference sequence). Unmatched junction bases numbered 8, after V lost 5 bases and J lost 6 bases. The CDR3 DNA reads TGTGCCAGTAGTGGACGGACAGGGGGCGCTGCCGGGGAGCTGTTTTTT. It codes for CASSGRTGGAAGELFF.

This chain uses TRBV27 with TRBJ2-3; the match to TRBD1 covers 7 bases. V lost 6 bases to trimming and J lost 4 bases; unmatched junction nucleotides: 7. This CDR3 spans 14 amino acids. Germline V CDR1 and CDR2: MNHEY, SMNVEV (reference sequence). CDR3 in amino acids: CASSSTGQSDTQYF. The CDR3 nucleotides are TGTGCCAGCAGCTCGACAGGGCAGTCAGATACGCAGTATTTT.

The rearrangement uses TRBV30 and TRBJ1-4; the match to TRBD1 covers 10 bases. The germline gives CDR1 GTSNPN, CDR2 SVGIG (reference sequence). The CDR3 has 17 residues. V shed 0 bases and J 4 bases; nucleotides not matched to a gene: 8. CDR3 region: CAWSVGTGDGVNEKLFF. CDR3 sequence (DNA): TGTGCCTGGAGTGTAGGGACAGGGGACGGGGTTAATGAAAAACTGTTTTTT.

This chain connects TRBV18 to TRBJ1-3; D is possibly TRBD1 (6 bases). The CDR3 is made up of 14 amino acids. Germline V gene data show CDR1 as KGHSH and CDR2 as LQKENI. The V end was cut by 3 bases, the J end by 0 bases, with 6 bases between. Here the CDR3 DNA reads TGTGCCAGCTCACCGGACAGCTCTGGAAACACCATATATTTT. Translated: CASSPDSSGNTIYF.